The subject of this entry is one T cell receptor (beta chain). Its binding antigen is unknown. The input lacks base qualities; no much larger clone sits a single base away. Reading the germline V gene (reference sequence) gives CDR1 LNHDA and CDR2 SQIVND. The CDR3 measures 15 amino acids from cysteine to phenylalanine. Solely the CDR3 DNA is kept, with 45 bases framed from the first base. V ends up 7 bases short and J 7 bases short, with an unmatched junction base count of 9. The sample originates from a study of blood T cell repertoires in COVID-19 (dated by TCRdb to 2018 to 2021). In terms of the full investigation: Collaborator samples came from the United States, Italy and Spain and covered acute and convalescent phases of COVID-19. A de-identified subject ID, COVID-19 status, age in years and sex were almost always included in the sample metadata. Where HLA class I and class II types were available, the types were taken from metadata supplied by the sample provider, not from assay-based typing. A freely available public database, intended as a resource for researchers studying the immune response to SARS-CoV-2, is where the repertoires were released. The prospective study material was composed of cDNA or gDNA derived from T cells, B-cell-depleted T cells, or PBMCs. The samples were drawn from the first 160 participants of the ongoing ImmuneRACE study and from roughly 1,300 subjects provided by 6 global collaborators. Deeply sampled blood TCRbeta repertoires from subjects exposed to, actively infected with, or recovered from COVID-19 were included in the dataset.

TCRbeta CDR3 regions were amplified from genomic DNA by means of the immunoSEQ Assay, a bias-controlled multiplex PCR. The published analysis was carried out like this. Nucleated cell counts per sample were estimated from amplification of reference gene primers within the assay. To quantify the absolute abundance of each unique TCRbeta CDR3 rearrangement, sequence reads were collapsed and filtered. For each sample, productive Simpson clonality was calculated as the square root of Simpson's diversity index over productive rearrangements. The immuneACCESS repertoire file appears here via TCRdb, limited to in-frame rearrangements. These files lack a portion of the clones; in checked studies, under half of the deficit traces to unresolved V genes, and the cause of the others is not known. The DNA gave D and trimming, while V, J and clone size come from that table. The sample table records fewer than 250,000 clones; more than 80% of these occur just once. The ten top clones hold roughly 5.5% of the sample.

The collaborating institutions used their own protocols to collect whole blood in K2EDTA tubes. For TCRbeta analysis, collaborators shipped samples as frozen whole blood, isolated PBMCs, or DNA extracted from either of those sample types. The paper's findings and limits, for the study overall: Clinical and demographic metadata were provided uncurated, with the amount varying by source and participant.

Material for sequencing was peripheral blood. The chain links TRBV19 with TRBJ1-5; TRBD1 matches 11 bases in the middle. The TCR was taken from a human donor in a cohort sampled during active COVID-19. The CDR3 amino acid sequence is: CASIGGQGDPQPQHF. The DNA sequence is given as TGTGCCAGTATTGGGGGACAGGGGGATCCACAGCCCCAGCATTTT.